These 25 T cell receptor beta chains were all obtained from the same sample, sequenced in a study of shared clonotypes between healthy human individuals. Using immunoSEQ multiplex PCR, the repertoire was profiled, and TCRdb retains in-frame clones only, with some absent. The sample holds 2.3 million or so clones; approximately 93% are singletons and the top ten take about 0.37%. Sequenced: naive CD4+ T cells from PBMCs. Stated subset: CD45RA+ positively selected. The source is a man younger than 35 in good health. Some clones in this sample may be carry-over from other donors' samples.

The chain joins TRBV27 to TRBJ2-1, with unresolved D. The V gene lost 2 bases and the J gene lost 3 bases, with 8 bases spanning the gap. This CDR3 has 14 residues. Germline CDR1 MNHEY, CDR2 SMNVEV (reference sequence). CDR3 DNA sequence: TGTGCCAGCAGTTTAACAATCCTCTACAATGAGCAGTTCTTC. It is translated as CASSLTILYNEQFF.

The chain carries TRBV18 and TRBJ2-7, with D possibly called TRBD1 or TRBD2 (5 bases each). Trimming stripped 8 bases from V and 3 bases from J, with 17 bases between. CDR1 is KGHSH and CDR2 is LQKENI in the germline V gene. This CDR3 has 14 residues. CDR3 loop: CASRLAQGSYEQYF. The CDR3 bases are TGTGCCAGCCGATTAGCGCAGGGTAGCTACGAGCAGTACTTC.

The V gene is TRBV28, the J gene TRBJ1-2, with TRBD1 matching over 8 bases. The germline V gene encodes CDR1 MDHEN and CDR2 SYDVKM. V lost 3 bases and J lost 11; bases outside the gene matches: 14. This CDR3 spans 15 amino acids. The CDR3 region is CASSFSTGVISRYTF. The CDR3 DNA reads as TGTGCCAGCAGTTTTTCGACAGGGGTGATCTCGAGGTACACCTTC.

The V gene is TRBV11-3, the J gene TRBJ2-3; 10 bases are shared with TRBD2. In germline, CDR1 is SGHNT, CDR2 YENEEA. The CDR3 has 16 residues. Trimming removed 3 bases from V and 0 bases from J; junction bases left unmatched: 3. The CDR3 spells CASSLTSGPSTDTQYF. In DNA form, the CDR3 reads TGTGCCAGCAGCTTGACTAGCGGGCCTAGCACAGATACGCAGTATTTT.

The chain couples TRBV28 to TRBJ1-5; possibly TRBD1 for D (5 bases). CDR1 is MDHEN, CDR2 SYDVKM, per germline. The CDR3 extends over 12 amino acids. Trimming removed 6 bases at V and 9 bases at J, with 12 bases between. CDR3 region: CASRVPGRPQHF. CDR3 DNA sequence: TGTGCCAGCAGGGTTCCGGGGCGGCCCCAGCATTTT.

The V gene is TRBV11-3, the J gene TRBJ1-1, with no clear D. This CDR3 region has 14 residues. The V and J ends lost 6 bases and 1 base respectively, with 12 bases between them. Germline V gene sequence: CDR1 SGHNT, CDR2 YENEEA. The CDR3 region has the DNA TGTGCCAGCAGATCCTCACACGGGAACACTGAAGCTTTCTTT. Its protein product is CASRSSHGNTEAFF.

This clone was found once. The gene calls are TRBV11-3 and TRBJ2-1, with D possibly matching TRBD2 (5 bases). This CDR3 region has 15 residues. In germline, CDR1 is SGHNT, CDR2 YENEEA. Trimming pared 2 bases from V and 7 bases from J, leaving 15 bases between. The CDR3 nucleotides read TGTGCCAGCAGCTTATTGGTAGGGAGTGCAAATGAGCAGTTCTTC. This sequence encodes CASSLLVGSANEQFF.

This chain links TRBV5-1 with TRBJ2-2; D gene unclear. Germline V gene sequence: CDR1 SGHRS, CDR2 YFSETQ. Trimming shortened V by 4 bases and J by 5 bases, and 15 bases separated the two germline ends. The CDR3 has 15 residues. The DNA of the CDR3 is TGCGCCAGCAGCATTTATAGGCCATCGACCGGGGAGCTGTTTTTT. It codes for CASSIYRPSTGELFF.

The sample holds one count of this clone. The sample carries other DNA sequences with the same CDR3. The chain recombines TRBV18 with TRBJ2-1; the D gene is possibly TRBD1 (6 bases). Trimming shortened V by 3 bases and J by 4 bases, and 10 bases separated the two germline ends. The CDR3 consists of 14 residues. Germline CDR1 is KGHSH and CDR2 is LQKENI. DNA for the CDR3: TGTGCCAGCTCACCTCCCAGGGGATACAATGAGCAGTTCTTC. Its protein is CASSPPRGYNEQFF.

In nucleotides, the CDR3 is TGTGCCAGCAGCTTCGTCAGGGGGCCGCAAGAGACCCAGTACTTC. It yields the protein CASSFVRGPQETQYF. The chain has TRBV7-7 and TRBJ2-5; 8 nucleotides line up with TRBD1. The ends lost 3 bases at V and 2 bases at J; junction bases unmatched: 5. The V gene's germline CDR1 is SSHAT and CDR2 FNYEAQ (reference sequence). The CDR3 runs 15 residues. Full variable domain (missing parts from reference TRBV7-7 and TRBJ2-5): GAGVSQSPRYKVTKRGQDVTLRCDPISSHATLYWYQQALGQGPEFLTYFNYEAQPDKSGLPSDRFSAERPEGSISTLTIQRTEQRDSAMYRCASSFVRGPQETQYFGPGTRLLVL.

This chain joins TRBV6-1 and TRBJ2-7; D not resolved. From germline, CDR1 is MNHNS and CDR2 SASEGT. V was clipped by 3 bases and J by 7 bases, with 16 bases between them. This CDR3 has 14 amino acids. CDR3 bases: TGTGCCAGCAGTGAGGAGCCGATAGTAGTTGAGCAGTACTTC. This sequence encodes CASSEEPIVVEQYF.

The J gene is TRBJ1-2, the V gene TRBV5-1, with unresolved D. V gave up 4 bases and J gave up 2 bases, with 15 bases separating them. CDR3 size: 15 residues. Germline CDR1 and CDR2: SGHRS and YFSETQ. CDR3 amino acids: CASSLTTIPNYGYTF. As DNA, the CDR3 is TGCGCCAGCAGCCTCACCACCATCCCCAACTATGGCTACACCTTC.

The genes are TRBV7-9 and TRBJ1-5; a possible D gene is TRBD1 (5 bases). The CDR3 covers 14 residues. V dropped 5 bases and J dropped 4 bases, with 12 bases sitting between them. Per germline, CDR1 SEHNR and CDR2 FQNEAQ (reference sequence). The CDR3 nucleotides read TGTGCCAGCAGCCCGGGACGCCCAAATCAGCCCCAGCATTTT. Protein sequence: CASSPGRPNQPQHF.

The V call is TRBV29-1, the J call TRBJ1-3, with no clear D. From germline, CDR1 is SQVTM and CDR2 ANQGSEA. Between the trimmed V and J ends, which lost 5 bases and 0 bases, there was a span of 11 bases. This CDR3 has 14 residues. CDR3 DNA sequence: TGCAGCGTTTCCGGCGCCGTCTCTGGAAACACCATATATTTT. Its translation is CSVSGAVSGNTIYF.

CDR3 in amino acids: CASSLRPSVIRNEQFF. Written as DNA, the CDR3 is TGTGCCAGCAGCCTCCGTCCCTCCGTTATACGAAATGAGCAGTTCTTC. The V gene is TRBV7-3, the J gene TRBJ2-1; D remains ambiguous. V shed 5 bases and J shed 7 bases, with 21 bases lying between them. The CDR3 runs to 16 residues. Germline CDR1 reads SGHTA; CDR2 reads FQGTGA.

V is TRBV5-1 and J is TRBJ1-2; unclear D gene. V lost 4 bases, J lost 4 bases, and 11 bases lay in between. CDR3 length equals 13 residues. CDR1 is SGHRS, CDR2 YFSETQ, per germline. Here the CDR3 DNA reads TGCGCCAGCAGCGCTGATGGCTCCTATGGCTACACCTTC. Translating gives CASSADGSYGYTF.

The gene calls are TRBV4-3 and TRBJ1-2; TRBD1 might be the D (6 bases). There are 16 residues in the CDR3. CDR1 LGHNA and CDR2 YSLEER come from the germline V gene. V dropped 1 base and J dropped 5 bases, with 17 bases sitting between them. The CDR3 DNA is TGCGCCAGCAGCCAAGCCAGGGGTTGGCAGGAGTATGGCTACACCTTC. Its translation is CASSQARGWQEYGYTF.

The rearrangement uses TRBV5-5 and TRBJ1-2, with D possibly TRBD1 on 6 matching bases. This CDR3 is 12 amino acids long. Germline loops: CDR1 SGHKS, CDR2 YYEKEE (reference sequence). Between the trimmed V and J ends, which lost 0 bases and 11 bases, there was a span of 11 bases. CDR3 nucleotides: TGTGCCAGCAGCTTGGTTGGACAGATTTACACCTTC. Translated, it gives CASSLVGQIYTF.

This clone occurred once. This chain uses TRBV30 with TRBJ2-7; TRBD1 is a possible D gene (6 bases). Germline assignment: CDR1 GTSNPN and CDR2 SVGIG (reference sequence). V was cut by 8 bases and J by 0 bases, with 20 bases left in between. This CDR3 has 15 residues. The chain's CDR3 is CARSQKQGRSYEQYF. CDR3 DNA: TGTGCCAGATCACAGAAACAGGGACGCTCCTACGAGCAGTACTTC.

The J gene is TRBJ1-3, the V gene TRBV7-2; possibly TRBD1 for D (5 bases). This CDR3 spans 16 amino acids. Trimming removed 3 bases from V and 3 bases from J, with 15 bases in between. Germline lookup yields CDR1 SGHTA and CDR2 FQGNSA. The DNA for the CDR3 is TGTGCCAGCAGCTTGTACCGGGGCCAAGGTGGAAACACCATATATTTT. This translates into CASSLYRGQGGNTIYF.

The genes are TRBV4-3 and TRBJ2-2; either TRBD1 or TRBD2 may fit D (5 bases each). Looked up from germline, CDR1 is LGHNA and CDR2 is YSLEER. CDR3 size: 15 residues. The V end was cut by 4 bases, the J end by 7 bases, with 16 bases between. The CDR3 is CASSPHTRGGGELFF. The CDR3 DNA reads TGCGCCAGCAGCCCACACACGAGGGGTGGCGGGGAGCTGTTTTTT.

CDR3 nucleotides: TGTGCCAGCATAGCGCTAGCGGGACTCGAGCAGTACTTC. It codes for CASIALAGLEQYF. The chain carries TRBV6-5 and TRBJ2-7; TRBD2 matches at 9 bases. CDR1 and CDR2 from the germline V gene are MNHEY and SVGAGI. The CDR3 totals 13 residues. Trimming at V came to 7 bases and at J to 6 bases, leaving 7 bases not matched to a gene.

As regards this clone: Distinct nucleotide sequences in the sample also encode this CDR3. The chain links TRBV7-9 to TRBJ2-5, with D tentatively TRBD1 or TRBD2 (5 bases each). The germline CDR1 and CDR2 sequences are SEHNR and FQNEAQ (reference sequence). V gave up 1 base and J gave up 5 bases, with 8 bases separating them. This CDR3 comprises 13 residues. The CDR3 spells CASSLGGLETQYF. Here the CDR3 DNA reads TGTGCCAGCAGCTTAGGGGGGTTGGAGACCCAGTACTTC.

The CDR3 sequence: CASSPVGRINYGYTF. CDR3 DNA sequence: TGTGCCAGCTCACCAGTCGGACGGATCAACTATGGCTACACCTTC. The J gene is TRBJ1-2, the V gene TRBV18; D gene uncertain. CDR3 length: 15 amino acids. Trimming pared 2 bases from V and 2 bases from J, leaving 12 bases between. CDR1 and CDR2 from the germline V gene are KGHSH and LQKENI.

The chain carries TRBV2 and TRBJ2-5; 12 bases line up with TRBD1. The CDR3 sequence is 16 residues long. V gave up 6 bases and J gave up 1 base; unmatched junction bases: 6. Germline assignment: CDR1 SNHLY and CDR2 FYNNEI. The DNA for the CDR3 is TGTGCCAGCAGCGGGACAGGGGGCGGCCTCCAAGAGACCCAGTACTTC. Translation: CASSGTGGGLQETQYF.